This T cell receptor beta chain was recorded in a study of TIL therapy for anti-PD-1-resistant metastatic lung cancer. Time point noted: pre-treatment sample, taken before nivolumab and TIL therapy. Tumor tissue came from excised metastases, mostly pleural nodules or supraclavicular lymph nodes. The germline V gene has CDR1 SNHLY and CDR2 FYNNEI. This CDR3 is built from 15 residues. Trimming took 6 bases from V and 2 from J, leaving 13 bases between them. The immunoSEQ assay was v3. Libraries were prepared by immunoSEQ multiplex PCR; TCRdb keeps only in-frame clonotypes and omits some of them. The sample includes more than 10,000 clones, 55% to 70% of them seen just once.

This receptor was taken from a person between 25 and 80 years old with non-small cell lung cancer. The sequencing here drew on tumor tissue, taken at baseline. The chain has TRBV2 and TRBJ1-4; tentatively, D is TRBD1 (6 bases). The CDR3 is CASRTGGATNEKLFF. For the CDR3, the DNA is TGTGCCAGCAGGACAGGAGGGGCTACTAATGAAAAACTGTTTTTT.